This TCR beta chain was identified during a study of T cells after yellow fever vaccination. General study findings and limits: Peaking on day 5 versus 15, the secondary response was faster but weaker. Reappearance after the booster was observed for most primary-vaccination clones (around 96% CD4, about 86% CD8).

Worth noting for this clonotype: Its antigen is currently unknown.

A universal primer site and UMIs were added as TCR cDNA was made by 5'RACE template switching. One entry per CDR3 protein results from TCRdb running MiXCR on the 5' RACE reads. The sample carries some 340,000 distinct CDR3 sequences, around 11% recorded once. Germline CDR1 is DFQATT and CDR2 is SNEGSKA (reference sequence). Between the trimmed V and J ends, which lost 3 bases and 7 bases, there was a span of 12 bases. This CDR3 is 13 amino acids long. This clonotype was obtained from a man aged 18-30 years who received the YFV17D yellow fever vaccine. The V and J genes are TRBV20-1 and TRBJ1-4; D gene ambiguous. The sample was CD4+ T cells sorted from PBMCs, taken 45 days after the yellow fever booster vaccination. CDR3 nucleotides: TGCAGTGCTAGCCCTTCGCCCGGTGAAAAACTGTTTTTT. Protein sequence: CSASPSPGEKLFF.